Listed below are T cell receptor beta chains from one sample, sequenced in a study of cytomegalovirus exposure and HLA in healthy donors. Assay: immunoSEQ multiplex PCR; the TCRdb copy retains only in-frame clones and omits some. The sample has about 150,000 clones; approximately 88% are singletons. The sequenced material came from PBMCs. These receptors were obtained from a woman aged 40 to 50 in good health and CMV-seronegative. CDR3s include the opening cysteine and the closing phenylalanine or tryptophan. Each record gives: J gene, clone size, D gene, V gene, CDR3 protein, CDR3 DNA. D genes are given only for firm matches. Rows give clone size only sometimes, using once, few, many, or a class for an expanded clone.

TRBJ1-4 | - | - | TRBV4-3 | CASSQLSRVLNEKLFF | TGCGCCAGCAGCCAACTGTCAAGAGTCCTCAATGAAAAACTGTTTTTT
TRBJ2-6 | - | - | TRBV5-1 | CASSLGTTTGRGANVLTF | TGCGCCAGCAGCTTGGGGACAACCACCGGACGTGGGGCCAACGTCCTGACTTTC
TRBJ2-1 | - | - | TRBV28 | CASSPVAGSYNEQFF | TGTGCCAGCAGTCCCGTGGCGGGAAGTTACAATGAGCAGTTCTTC
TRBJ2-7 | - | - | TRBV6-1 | CASSALAGAPNEQYF | TGTGCCAGCAGTGCCCTCGCGGGGGCCCCCAACGAGCAGTACTTC
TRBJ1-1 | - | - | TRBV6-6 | CASSYSWSTEAFF | TGTGCCAGCAGTTACAGCTGGAGCACTGAAGCTTTCTTT
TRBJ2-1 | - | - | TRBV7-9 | CSSSLNSGEQFF | TGTTCCAGCAGCTTAAACAGTGGGGAGCAGTTCTTC
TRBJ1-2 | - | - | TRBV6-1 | CASSYSGANYGYTF | TGTGCCAGCAGTTATTCGGGAGCTAACTATGGCTACACCTTC
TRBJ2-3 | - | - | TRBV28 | CASSSTAIQTQYF | TGTGCCAGCAGTTCTACAGCCATTCAGACGCAGTATTTT
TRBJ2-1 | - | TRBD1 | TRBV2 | CASRDTWKGANEQFF | TGTGCCAGCAGAGATACCTGGAAGGGGGCCAATGAGCAGTTCTTC
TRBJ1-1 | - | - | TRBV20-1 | CSAVDSEAFF | TGCAGTGCGGTAGACAGCGAAGCTTTCTTT
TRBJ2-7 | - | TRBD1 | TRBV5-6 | CASSSPGTGGTYEQYF | TGTGCCAGCAGCTCACCTGGGACAGGGGGGACCTACGAGCAGTACTTC
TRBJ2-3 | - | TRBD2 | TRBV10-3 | CAIGGDHLKPGTDTQYF | TGTGCCATCGGGGGGGACCATTTGAAGCCGGGCACAGATACGCAGTATTTT
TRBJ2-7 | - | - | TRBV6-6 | CASSWLREDGEQYF | TGTGCCAGCAGTTGGCTCAGGGAGGATGGCGAGCAGTACTTC
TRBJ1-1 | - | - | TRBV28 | CASSPPGLGNTEAFF | TGTGCCAGCAGTCCCCCGGGACTGGGGAACACTGAAGCTTTCTTT
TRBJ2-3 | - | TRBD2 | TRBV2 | CASSGGPGLAGVTDTQYF | TGTGCCAGCAGTGGGGGGCCGGGACTAGCGGGGGTCACAGATACGCAGTATTTT
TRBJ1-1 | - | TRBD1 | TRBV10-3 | CAYKGAENTEAFF | TGTGCCTACAAGGGGGCGGAGAACACTGAAGCTTTCTTT
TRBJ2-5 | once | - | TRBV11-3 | CASSPGGARETQYF | TGTGCCAGCAGCCCAGGTGGTGCCAGGGAGACCCAGTACTTC
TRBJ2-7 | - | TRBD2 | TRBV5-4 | CASSPTSGASHEQYF | TGTGCCAGCAGCCCGACTAGCGGAGCCTCCCACGAGCAGTACTTC
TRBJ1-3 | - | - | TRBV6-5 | CASSYSTHGVWNTIYF | TGTGCCAGCAGTTACTCGACACACGGGGTTTGGAACACCATATATTTT
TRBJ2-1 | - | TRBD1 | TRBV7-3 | CASSKLGTGINLNEQFF | TGTGCCAGCAGCAAATTAGGGACAGGGATCAACCTCAATGAGCAGTTCTTC
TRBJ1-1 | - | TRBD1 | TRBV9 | CASSVQGQGNTEAFF | TGTGCCAGCAGCGTACAGGGACAGGGCAACACTGAAGCTTTCTTT
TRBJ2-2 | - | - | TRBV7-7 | CASSVQGTGELFF | TGTGCTAGCAGCGTACAGGGAACCGGGGAGCTGTTTTTT
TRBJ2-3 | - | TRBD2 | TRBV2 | CASSGGGPKADTQYF | TGTGCCAGCAGCGGGGGGGGGCCTAAGGCAGATACGCAGTATTTT
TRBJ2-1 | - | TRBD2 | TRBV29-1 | CSVGVSSGSDNEQFF | TGCAGCGTTGGGGTGTCTAGCGGGAGTGACAATGAGCAGTTCTTC
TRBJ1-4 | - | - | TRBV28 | CASSLSQGGSEKLFF | TGTGCCAGCAGTTTATCGCAGGGAGGAAGTGAAAAACTGTTTTTT
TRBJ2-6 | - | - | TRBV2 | CASSEDAAGANVLTF | TGTGCCAGCAGTGAAGATGCGGCTGGGGCCAACGTCCTGACTTTC
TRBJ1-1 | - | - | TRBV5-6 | CASSPGQLRAFF | TGTGCCAGCAGCCCCGGACAGCTGAGGGCTTTCTTT
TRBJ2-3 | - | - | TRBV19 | CASSMALARTDTQYF | TGTGCCAGTAGTATGGCATTAGCGCGCACAGATACGCAGTATTTT
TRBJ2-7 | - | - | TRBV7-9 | CSSSLLAVSLYEQYF | TGTTCCAGCAGCTTATTGGCGGTTTCTTTGTACGAGCAGTACTTC
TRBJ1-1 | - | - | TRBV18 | CASSWGGSDTEAFF | TGTGCCAGCTCATGGGGGGGTTCAGACACTGAAGCTTTCTTT
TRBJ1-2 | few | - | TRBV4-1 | CASSQASGYTF | TGCGCCAGCAGCCAGGCTTCGGGCTACACCTTC
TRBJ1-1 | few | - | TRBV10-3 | CAISRTGQGMGTEAFF | TGTGCCATCAGCCGTACCGGGCAGGGTATGGGCACTGAAGCTTTCTTT
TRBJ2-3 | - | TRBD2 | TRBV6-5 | CASKASGGTDTQYF | TGTGCCAGCAAGGCTAGCGGTGGGACAGATACGCAGTATTTT
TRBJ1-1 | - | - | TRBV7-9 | CASSPGGQSEAFF | TGTGCCAGCAGCCCGGGGGGTCAAAGTGAAGCTTTCTTT
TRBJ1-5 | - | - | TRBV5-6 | CASSTAHFSNQPQHF | TGTGCCAGCAGCACAGCCCATTTTAGCAATCAGCCCCAGCATTTT
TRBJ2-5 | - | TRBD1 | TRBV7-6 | CASSGQGVGQETQYF | TGTGCCAGCAGCGGACAGGGAGTCGGCCAAGAGACCCAGTACTTC
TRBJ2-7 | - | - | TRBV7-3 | CASSSRQGLSPNAWTCEQYF | TGTGCCAGCAGCTCGAGGCAGGGGCTAAGTCCTAATGCTTGGACGTGCGAGCAGTACTTC
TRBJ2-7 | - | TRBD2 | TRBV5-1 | CASSTGLGDYEQYF | TGCGCCAGCAGCACGGGACTAGGGGACTACGAGCAGTACTTC
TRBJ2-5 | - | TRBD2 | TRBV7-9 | CASSSRLWREGGPETQYF | TGTGCCAGCAGCTCCCGGTTGTGGCGGGAGGGCGGTCCGGAGACCCAGTACTTC
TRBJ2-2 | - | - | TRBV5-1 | CASSLSAGYAGELFF | TGCGCCAGCAGCTTGTCGGCGGGATACGCCGGGGAGCTGTTTTTT
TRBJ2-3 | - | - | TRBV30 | CACLAGAGMRVTDTQYF | TGTGCCTGCCTTGCGGGTGCGGGAATGCGAGTCACAGATACGCAGTATTTT
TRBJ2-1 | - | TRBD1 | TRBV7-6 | CASSSDRGNEQFF | TGTGCCAGCAGCTCTGACAGGGGCAATGAGCAGTTCTTC
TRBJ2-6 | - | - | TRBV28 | CASSRIDSGANVLTF | TGTGCCAGCAGCCGCATAGACTCTGGGGCCAACGTCCTGACTTTC
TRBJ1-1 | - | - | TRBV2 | CASSDSRMGGAFF | TGTGCCAGCAGTGATTCCAGAATGGGGGGAGCTTTCTTT
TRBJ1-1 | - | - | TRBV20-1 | CSAAGVYEAFF | TGCAGTGCTGCAGGGGTCTATGAAGCTTTCTTT
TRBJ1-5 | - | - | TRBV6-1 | CASSEATGHNQPQHF | TGTGCCAGCAGTGAAGCAACGGGACACAATCAGCCCCAGCATTTT
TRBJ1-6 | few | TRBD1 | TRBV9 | CASSVGGTGNPPLHF | TGTGCCAGCAGCGTAGGGGGGACAGGGAATCCACCCCTCCACTTT